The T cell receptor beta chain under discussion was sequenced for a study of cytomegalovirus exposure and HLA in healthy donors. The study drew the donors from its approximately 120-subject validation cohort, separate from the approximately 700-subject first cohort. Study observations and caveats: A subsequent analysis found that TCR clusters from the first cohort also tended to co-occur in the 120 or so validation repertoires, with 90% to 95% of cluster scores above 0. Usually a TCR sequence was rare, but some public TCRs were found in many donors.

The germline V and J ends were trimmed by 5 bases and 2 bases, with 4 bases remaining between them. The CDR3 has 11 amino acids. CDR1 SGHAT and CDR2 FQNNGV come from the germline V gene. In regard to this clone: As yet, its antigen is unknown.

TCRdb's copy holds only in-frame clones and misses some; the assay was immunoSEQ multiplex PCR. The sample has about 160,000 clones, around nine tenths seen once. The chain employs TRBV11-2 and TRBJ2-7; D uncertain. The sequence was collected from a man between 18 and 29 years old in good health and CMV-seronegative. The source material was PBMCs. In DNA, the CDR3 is TGTGCCAGCAGCCTAACCTACGAGCAGTACTTC. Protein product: CASSLTYEQYF.